Listed below are T cell receptor beta chains from one sample, sequenced in a study of CD8+CD57+ T cells in acquired aplastic anemia. From the reads, TCRdb called clonotypes with MiXCR, one entry per CDR3 protein. The top ten clones hold under 0.95% of a sample with 450,000 to 600,000 distinct CDR3 sequences, around 32% of them seen once. The sample consisted of sorted CD4+, CD8+, or CD8+CD57+ T cells (not recorded which) from PBMCs. All receptors come from a human donor with aplastic anemia. Each CDR3 is given without its conserved first and last residue. D genes are given only for firm matches.

>TRBV13|12|.|TRBJ1-6
ASSLGGKDSPLH
>TRBV9|14|TRBD2|TRBJ2-2
ASSVISGAGIGELF
>TRBV20-1|12|.|TRBJ2-5
SAFGGQRAETQY
>TRBV24-1|12|.|TRBJ1-2
ATSDFGINYGYT
>TRBV2|11|.|TRBJ2-7
ASTRGWGYEQY
>TRBV24-1|13|.|TRBJ2-2
ATSPSRVNTGELF
>TRBV7-8|11|.|TRBJ2-2
ASNSANTGELF
>TRBV4-1|13|TRBD2|TRBJ2-4
ASSQLGLDPNIQY
>TRBV25-1|12|TRBD1|TRBJ1-1
AGSTTGSDTEAF
>TRBV24-1|9|.|TRBJ2-1
ATSDRTEQF
>TRBV15|14|.|TRBJ1-3
ATSRSTGDLGNTIY
>TRBV24-1|15|TRBD1|TRBJ2-7
ATSDRRDRDGSYEQY
>TRBV6-1|10|.|TRBJ1-6
ASSRGGSPLH
>TRBV2|15|.|TRBJ1-6
ASSVNGHSAHNSPLH
>TRBV9|11|.|TRBJ1-3
ASSSAEGNTIY
>TRBV20-1|9|.|TRBJ1-2
SIRVAYGYT
>TRBV15|13|.|TRBJ1-5
TTSRETQERQPQH
>TRBV7-3|13|TRBD1|TRBJ1-2
ASSQVRGRDYGYT
>TRBV20-1|14|.|TRBJ1-5
SAQAGRGGASQPQH
>TRBV27|12|.|TRBJ1-6
ASSEWEGDSPLH
>TRBV10-2|12|.|TRBJ2-2
ASSGVTNTGELF
>TRBV20-1|11|.|TRBJ1-2
SARDHRGYGYT
>TRBV5-1|13|.|TRBJ2-7
ASRSDYGSYNEQY
>TRBV9|14|.|TRBJ2-5
ASSKRDGEYQETQY
>TRBV7-3|11|.|TRBJ2-3
ASSFPDTDTQY
>TRBV6-5|13|.|TRBJ2-7
ASSYSLRGRGEQY
>TRBV6-1|14|TRBD2|TRBJ2-3
ASRGTSGRPTDTQY
>TRBV7-3|8|.|TRBJ2-5
ASSSETQY
>TRBV24-1|16|TRBD2|TRBJ2-1
ATSDPPGLAGGLHEQF
>TRBV7-2|10|.|TRBJ1-2
ASERTGSGYT
>TRBV6-1|14|.|TRBJ2-6
ASTLTTSSGANVLT
>TRBV5-1|12|.|TRBJ2-5
ASSDVTVQETQY
>TRBV6-2/TRBV6-3|8|.|TRBJ1-1
ASSSGEAF
>TRBV12-3/TRBV12-4|13|TRBD1|TRBJ2-7
ASSNGQGWVNEQY
>TRBV30|12|.|TRBJ2-2
AWSAPKNTRELF
>TRBV9|13|.|TRBJ2-2
ASSAIQVNTGELF
>TRBV28|12|TRBD1|TRBJ2-3
ASSRRQGADTQY
>TRBV27|13|TRBD1|TRBJ1-5
ASSLSRDSLQPQH
>TRBV7-7|14|.|TRBJ1-6
ASSLVAGPKGSPLH
>TRBV20-1|11|.|TRBJ2-3
SAEPTAPDTQY
>TRBV25-1|14|TRBD2|TRBJ2-2
ASSRLAGDDTGELF
>TRBV20-1|11|TRBD1|TRBJ2-4
SALGQDQNIQY
>TRBV12-3/TRBV12-4|12|TRBD1|TRBJ1-1
ASSRQGSVTEAF
>TRBV7-8|14|TRBD2|TRBJ2-7
ASSLAPGAGGHEQY
>TRBV19|14|.|TRBJ1-1
ASSPRKGELNTEAF
>TRBV7-8|12|.|TRBJ2-7
ASSLSFFLYEQY
>TRBV30|12|.|TRBJ1-1
AWSVSGGDTEAF
>TRBV6-1|11|.|TRBJ2-5
ASSLGLVRAQY
>TRBV19|14|TRBD2|TRBJ2-2
ASNPSGGTNTGELF
>TRBV2|16|.|TRBJ2-1
ASSVLGLVTGRTNGQF
>TRBV4-2|13|.|TRBJ1-3
ASSQEGASGNTIY